This is a list of T cell receptor beta chains from one sample in a study of CD8 T cells in Susac syndrome. TCRdb redid the calling of the immunoSEQ multiplex PCR reads with MiXCR, one entry per CDR3 protein. Of approximately 220,000 distinct CDR3 sequences listed, approximately 95% are singletons. The sample was CD4+ T cells from PBMCs. These receptor sequences come from a human donor with multiple sclerosis. The CDR3 runs from the conserved cysteine through the conserved F or W.

j_call: TRBJ2-3
v_call: TRBV9
cdr3_aa: CASSVAGEKDTQYF

j_call: TRBJ2-3
v_call: TRBV27
cdr3_aa: CASSLSRDSSTDTQYF

j_call: TRBJ2-1
v_call: TRBV30
cdr3_aa: CAWSVDGENEQFF

j_call: TRBJ2-7
v_call: TRBV30
cdr3_aa: CAWSVTNPSYEQYF

j_call: TRBJ2-7
v_call: TRBV3-1
cdr3_aa: CASSQGRVPYEQYF

j_call: TRBJ1-2
v_call: TRBV12-3/TRBV12-4
cdr3_aa: CASSLARQGGGYTF

j_call: TRBJ1-1
v_call: TRBV20-1
cdr3_aa: CSALRTGGSEAFF

j_call: TRBJ2-7
v_call: TRBV11-2
cdr3_aa: CASSYSAGTGGEQYF

j_call: TRBJ1-5
v_call: TRBV30
cdr3_aa: CAWSLLPGQGDQPQHF

j_call: TRBJ2-3
v_call: TRBV7-3
cdr3_aa: CASSSGGHTDTQYF

j_call: TRBJ1-6
v_call: TRBV11-2
cdr3_aa: CASSPTGVDDSPLHF

j_call: TRBJ2-7
v_call: TRBV9
cdr3_aa: CASSVDPLSYEQYF

j_call: TRBJ1-4
v_call: TRBV27
cdr3_aa: CASRGTANEKLFF

j_call: TRBJ1-6
v_call: TRBV3-1
cdr3_aa: CASSQEVNSPLHF

j_call: TRBJ2-3
v_call: TRBV20-1
cdr3_aa: CSASSAGRSTDTQYF

j_call: TRBJ2-5
v_call: TRBV14
cdr3_aa: CASSHAQETQYF

j_call: TRBJ2-2
v_call: TRBV9
cdr3_aa: CASSPRNLRGNTGELFF

j_call: TRBJ2-2
v_call: TRBV3-1
cdr3_aa: CASSQERGAGELFF

j_call: TRBJ2-1
v_call: TRBV4-2
cdr3_aa: CASSPASYNEQFF

j_call: TRBJ2-5
v_call: TRBV3-1
cdr3_aa: CASSPGGVETQYF

j_call: TRBJ1-2
v_call: TRBV7-9
cdr3_aa: CASSLQNGGYTF

j_call: TRBJ1-2
v_call: TRBV2
cdr3_aa: CASSEQGALGYTF

j_call: TRBJ2-5
v_call: TRBV29-1
cdr3_aa: CSVSGGQETQYF

j_call: TRBJ1-4
v_call: TRBV6-5
cdr3_aa: CATSGASGEKLFF

j_call: TRBJ2-7
v_call: TRBV30
cdr3_aa: CAWTSGLTYEQYF

j_call: TRBJ2-3
v_call: TRBV3-1
cdr3_aa: CASSQARGTDTQYF

j_call: TRBJ1-2
v_call: TRBV9
cdr3_aa: CASSPETGTANYGYTF

j_call: TRBJ1-5
v_call: TRBV20-1
cdr3_aa: CSAVISLGQGWNQPQHF

j_call: TRBJ2-1
v_call: TRBV20-1
cdr3_aa: CSAKVSVSSYNEQFF

j_call: TRBJ2-5
v_call: TRBV7-2
cdr3_aa: CASSPRQETQYF

j_call: TRBJ2-7
v_call: TRBV7-8
cdr3_aa: CASRPGTGSIFHEQYF

j_call: TRBJ2-7
v_call: TRBV12-5
cdr3_aa: CASGLGQGTYEQYF

j_call: TRBJ2-3
v_call: TRBV6-5
cdr3_aa: CASQGGATDTQYF

j_call: TRBJ2-1
v_call: TRBV5-1
cdr3_aa: CASSPPGENEQFF

j_call: TRBJ2-3
v_call: TRBV7-3
cdr3_aa: CASSLSFSDSQYF

j_call: TRBJ2-5
v_call: TRBV15
cdr3_aa: CATSTGDRDRDVETQYF

j_call: TRBJ1-1
v_call: TRBV20-1
cdr3_aa: CSARSGTGGNTEAFF

j_call: TRBJ1-2
v_call: TRBV7-2
cdr3_aa: CASIRGAGSNYGYTF

j_call: TRBJ2-7
v_call: TRBV12-3/TRBV12-4
cdr3_aa: CASSFSDSRYGEQYF

j_call: TRBJ2-7
v_call: TRBV9
cdr3_aa: CASSVGGGRYEQYF

j_call: TRBJ2-7
v_call: TRBV12-3/TRBV12-4
cdr3_aa: CASSLRGGEQYF

j_call: TRBJ1-4
v_call: TRBV13
cdr3_aa: CASSLVGDRNEKLFF

j_call: TRBJ2-1
v_call: TRBV9
cdr3_aa: CASSVLTGGNEQFF

j_call: TRBJ1-1
v_call: TRBV29-1
cdr3_aa: CSVEQRNTEAFF